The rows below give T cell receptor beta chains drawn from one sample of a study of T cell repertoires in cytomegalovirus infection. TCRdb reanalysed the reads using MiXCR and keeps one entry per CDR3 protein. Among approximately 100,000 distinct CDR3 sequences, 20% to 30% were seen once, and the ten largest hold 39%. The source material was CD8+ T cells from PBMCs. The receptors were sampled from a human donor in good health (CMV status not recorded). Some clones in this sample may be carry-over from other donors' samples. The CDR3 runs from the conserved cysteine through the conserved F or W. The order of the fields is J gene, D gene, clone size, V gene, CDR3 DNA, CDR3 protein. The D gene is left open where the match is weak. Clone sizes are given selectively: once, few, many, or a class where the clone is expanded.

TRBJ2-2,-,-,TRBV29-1,TGCAGCGTTCGGGACGGGAACACCGGGGAGCTGTTTTTT,CSVRDGNTGELFF
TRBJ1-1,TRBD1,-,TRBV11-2,TGTGCCAGCAGCTTGGCGGTCCTCGGGACAGGGATACCTGAAGCTTTCTTT,CASSLAVLGTGIPEAFF
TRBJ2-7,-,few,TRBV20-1,TGCAGTGCTAGAGAAGGCCCCCCGGACCCCCACGAGCAGTACTTC,CSAREGPPDPHEQYF
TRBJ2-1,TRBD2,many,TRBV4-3,TGCGCCAGCAGCCCTGGAGGTACCGGGACTAGCGGGGTAGAAGAGCAGTTCTTC,CASSPGGTGTSGVEEQFF
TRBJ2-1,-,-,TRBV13,TGTGCCAGCAGCTCGCCCGAGGGATCTGCCTACAATGAGCAGTTCTTC,CASSSPEGSAYNEQFF
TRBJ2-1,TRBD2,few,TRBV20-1,TGCAGTGCTAGAGATAGTACGGGGACTAGCGGGAGTTCCAATGAGCAGTTCTTC,CSARDSTGTSGSSNEQFF
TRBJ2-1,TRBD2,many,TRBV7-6,TGTGCCAGCAGCTTAGGCGGGAGGGGCCCTACCTCCCATGAGCAGTTCTTC,CASSLGGRGPTSHEQFF
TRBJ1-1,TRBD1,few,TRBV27,TGTGCCAGCAGTTCCGGGACAGAGATGAACACTGAAGCTTTCTTT,CASSSGTEMNTEAFF
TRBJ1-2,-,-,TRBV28,TGTGCCAGCACCTTAGGGGTGAAAGATGGCTACACCTTC,CASTLGVKDGYTF
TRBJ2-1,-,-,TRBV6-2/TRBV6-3,TGTGCCAGCAGTTACTGGGTGGATGAGCAGTTCTTC,CASSYWVDEQFF
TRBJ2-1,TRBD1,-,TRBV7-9,TGTGCCAGCAGTTTCCACCCGGGACAGGGTCAGAATGAGCAGTTCTTC,CASSFHPGQGQNEQFF
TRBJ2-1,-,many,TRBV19,TGTGCCAGTAGTATCTCCGGAAACAATGAGCAGTTCTTC,CASSISGNNEQFF
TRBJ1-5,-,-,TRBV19,TGTGCCAGTAGTATAGATATTTTTAACAGCGCTCAGCCCCAGCATTTT,CASSIDIFNSAQPQHF
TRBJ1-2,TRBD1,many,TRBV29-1,TGCAGCGTCCGGACAGGGGATGGTTATGGCTACACCTTC,CSVRTGDGYGYTF
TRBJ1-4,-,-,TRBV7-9,TGTGCCAGCAGCTTAGTTGAGGGGGCAACTAATGAAAAACTGTTTTTT,CASSLVEGATNEKLFF
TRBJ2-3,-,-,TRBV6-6,TGTGCCAGCAGGGATGGCGCAGATACGCAGTATTTT,CASRDGADTQYF
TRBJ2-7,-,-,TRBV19,TGTGCCAGTAGTATACAGGGATTCTCCTACGAGCAGTACTTC,CASSIQGFSYEQYF
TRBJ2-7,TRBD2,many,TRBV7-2,TGTGCCAGCAGCTACGGACTAGCGGGGACCTACGAGCAGTACTTC,CASSYGLAGTYEQYF
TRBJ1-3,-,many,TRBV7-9,TGTGCCAGCAGGAGGACGGACTCTGGAAACACCATATATTTT,CASRRTDSGNTIYF
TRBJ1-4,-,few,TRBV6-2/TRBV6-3,TGTGCCGAACCTTTCTGGACAGCTAATGAAAAACTGTTTTTT,CAEPFWTANEKLFF
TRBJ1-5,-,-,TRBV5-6,TGTGCCAGCAGCTTCCGACGGAGCAATCAGCCCCAGCATTTT,CASSFRRSNQPQHF
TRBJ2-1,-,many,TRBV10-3,TGTGCCATCAGTGAGCCCAACCAAATTCTTACCCCCTCCTACAATGAGCAGTTCTTC,CAISEPNQILTPSYNEQFF
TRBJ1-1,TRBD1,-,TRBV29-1,TGCAGCGTTGAAGCACGTCCGGGACAGGGGGCGCGAAAGGAAGGGTATAACACTGAAGCTTTCTTT,CSVEARPGQGARKEGYNTEAFF
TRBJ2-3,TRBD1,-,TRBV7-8,TGTGCCAGCAGCTTAGCGCGGACAGGTGCGGGCACAGAGACGCAGTATTTT,CASSLARTGAGTETQYF
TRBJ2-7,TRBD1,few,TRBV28,TGTGCCAGCACCTCTCCAGGGGGCGCGGGGGAGCAGTACTTC,CASTSPGGAGEQYF
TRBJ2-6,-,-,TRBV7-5,-,CISVSEASYVGVISGANVLTF
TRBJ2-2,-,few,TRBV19,TGTGCCAGTAGTATAGATCTTGTAGCCGGGGAGCTGTTTTTT,CASSIDLVAGELFF
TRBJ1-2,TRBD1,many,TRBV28,TGTGCCAGCAGCTTATTACCGGGACAGCCCAGCTATGGCTACACCTTC,CASSLLPGQPSYGYTF
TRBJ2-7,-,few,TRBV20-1,TGCAGTGCAATACTGAGTTCCTACGAGCAGTACTTC,CSAILSSYEQYF
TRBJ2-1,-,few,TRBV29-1,TGCAGCGGACGGGACCCAGATTACAATGAGCAGTTCTTC,CSGRDPDYNEQFF
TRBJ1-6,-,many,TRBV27,TGTGCCAGCAGTGGGTATCAGGATAATTCACCCCTCCACTTT,CASSGYQDNSPLHF
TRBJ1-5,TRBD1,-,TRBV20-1,TGCAGTGCTAGGGGACAGGGCCTACAGCCCCAGCATTTT,CSARGQGLQPQHF
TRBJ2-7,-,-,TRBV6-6,TGTGCCAGCAGTTACTTCGGGGACAAATACGAGCAGTACTTC,CASSYFGDKYEQYF
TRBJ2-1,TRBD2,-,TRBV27,TGTGCCAGCAGTTCCCCGGGGGGGCTTCGTAGCAATGAGCAGTTCTTC,CASSSPGGLRSNEQFF
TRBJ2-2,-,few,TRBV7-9,TGTGCCAGCAGCGGGAGTGGACACACCGGGGAGCTGTTTTTT,CASSGSGHTGELFF
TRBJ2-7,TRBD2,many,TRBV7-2,TGTGCCAGCAGCTACGGACTAGCGGTTTACGAGCAGTACTTC,CASSYGLAVYEQYF
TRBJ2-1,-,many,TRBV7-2,TGTGCCAGCAGCGCGGATGACAGGAGGGCTGAGCAGTTCTTC,CASSADDRRAEQFF
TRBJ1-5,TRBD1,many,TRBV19,TGTGCCAGCGCGGAACAGGGGGGTCGGGGTGATCAGCCCCAGCATTTT,CASAEQGGRGDQPQHF
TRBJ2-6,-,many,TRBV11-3,TGTGCCAGCACCGAGACCTGGACAGAGAGCTCTGGGGCCAACGTCCTGACTTTC,CASTETWTESSGANVLTF
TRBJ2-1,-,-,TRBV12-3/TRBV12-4,TGTGCCAGCTTATTTGGTGCCTACAATGAGCAGTTCTTC,CASLFGAYNEQFF
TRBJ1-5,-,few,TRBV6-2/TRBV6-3,TGTGCCAGCAAAGAGGGTGTGCAGCCCCAGCATTTT,CASKEGVQPQHF
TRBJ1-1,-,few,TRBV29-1,TGCAGCGTTGAAAGTAGAAACACTGAAGCTTTCTTT,CSVESRNTEAFF
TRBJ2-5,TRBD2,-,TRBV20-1,TGCAGTGCTAGAGTAGGACTAGCGGGAGGAGGACAAGAGACCCAGTACTTC,CSARVGLAGGGQETQYF
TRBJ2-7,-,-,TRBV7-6,TGTGCCAGCAGCTGGGGAGAGTCAGCTTCCTACGAGCAGTACTTC,CASSWGESASYEQYF
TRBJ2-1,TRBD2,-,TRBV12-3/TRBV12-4,TGTGCCAGCAGTGGACTAGCGGGAGGCACCTCCTACAATGAGCAGTTCTTC,CASSGLAGGTSYNEQFF
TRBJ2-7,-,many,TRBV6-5,TGTGCCAGCAGTTACTCGAATGCTGGATCCTACGAGCAGTACTTC,CASSYSNAGSYEQYF
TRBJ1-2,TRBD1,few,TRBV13,TGTGCCAGCAGCCTCGGGACAGGGAGTGGCTACACCTTC,CASSLGTGSGYTF
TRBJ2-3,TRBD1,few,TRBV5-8,TGTGCCAGCAGCAGACCCTACGGGACAGACACAGATACGCAGTATTTT,CASSRPYGTDTDTQYF
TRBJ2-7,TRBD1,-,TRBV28,TGTGCCAGCAGAGTGGACAGGGGGTCCTACGAGCAGTACTTC,CASRVDRGSYEQYF
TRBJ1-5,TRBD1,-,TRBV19,TGTGCCAGTAGACTCGACAGGGGGCGAGGTCAGCCCCAGCATTTT,CASRLDRGRGQPQHF
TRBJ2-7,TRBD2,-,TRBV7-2,TGTGCCAGCAGCGCTCCCGGGACTAGCGGGTACGAGCAGTACTTC,CASSAPGTSGYEQYF
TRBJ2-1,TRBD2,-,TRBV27,TGTGCCAGCGGACCCCTGGGGCCTAGCGGGGGTCCAGCCTTCAATGAGCAGTTCTTC,CASGPLGPSGGPAFNEQFF